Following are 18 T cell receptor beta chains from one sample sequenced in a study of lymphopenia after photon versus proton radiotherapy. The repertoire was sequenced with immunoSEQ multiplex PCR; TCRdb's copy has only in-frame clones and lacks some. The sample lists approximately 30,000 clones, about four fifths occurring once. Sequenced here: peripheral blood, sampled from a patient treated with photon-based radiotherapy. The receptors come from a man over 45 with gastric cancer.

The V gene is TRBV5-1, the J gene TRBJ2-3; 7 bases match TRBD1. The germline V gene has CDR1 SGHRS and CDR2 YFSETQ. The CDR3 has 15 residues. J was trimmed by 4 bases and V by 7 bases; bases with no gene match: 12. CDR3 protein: CASETTGFKSDTQYF. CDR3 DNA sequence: TGCGCCAGCGAAACGACAGGGTTTAAGTCAGATACGCAGTATTTT.

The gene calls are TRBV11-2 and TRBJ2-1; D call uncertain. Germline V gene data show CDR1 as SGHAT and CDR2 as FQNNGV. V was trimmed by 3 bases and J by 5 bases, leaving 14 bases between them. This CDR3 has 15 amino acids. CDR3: CASSFPLTFNNEQFF. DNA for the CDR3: TGTGCCAGCAGCTTTCCACTAACCTTCAACAATGAGCAGTTCTTC.

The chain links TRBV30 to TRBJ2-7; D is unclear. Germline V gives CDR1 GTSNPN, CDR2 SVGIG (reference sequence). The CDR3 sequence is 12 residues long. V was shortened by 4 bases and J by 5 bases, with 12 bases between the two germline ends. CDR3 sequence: CAWMSSWDEQYF. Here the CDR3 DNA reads TGTGCCTGGATGAGCTCTTGGGACGAGCAGTACTTC.

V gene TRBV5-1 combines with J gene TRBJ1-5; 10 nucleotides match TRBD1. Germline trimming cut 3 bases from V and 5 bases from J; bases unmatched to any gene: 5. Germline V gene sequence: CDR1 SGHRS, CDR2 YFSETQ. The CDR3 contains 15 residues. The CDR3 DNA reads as TGCGCCAGCAGCTATGGGGACAGGGGTGATCAGCCCCAGCATTTT. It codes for CASSYGDRGDQPQHF.

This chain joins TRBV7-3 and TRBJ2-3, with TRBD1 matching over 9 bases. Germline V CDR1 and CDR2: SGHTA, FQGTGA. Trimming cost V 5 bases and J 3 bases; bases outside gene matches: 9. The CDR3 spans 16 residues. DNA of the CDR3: TGTGCCAGCAGCCCTTTCGGGACAGGGCCTACAGATACGCAGTATTTT. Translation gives CASSPFGTGPTDTQYF.

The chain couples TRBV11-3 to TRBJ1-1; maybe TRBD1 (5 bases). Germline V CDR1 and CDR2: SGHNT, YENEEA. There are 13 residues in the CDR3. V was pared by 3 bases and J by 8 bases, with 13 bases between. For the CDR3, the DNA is TGTGCCAGCAGCTTCAAAAGAGGGGAGGAAGCTTTCTTT. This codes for CASSFKRGEEAFF.

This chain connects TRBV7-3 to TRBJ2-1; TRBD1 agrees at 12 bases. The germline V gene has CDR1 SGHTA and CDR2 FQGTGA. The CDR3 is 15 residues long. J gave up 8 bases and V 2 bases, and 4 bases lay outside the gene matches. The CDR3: CASSLSGQGAYEQFF. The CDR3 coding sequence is TGTGCCAGCAGCTTATCGGGACAGGGGGCTTATGAGCAGTTCTTC.

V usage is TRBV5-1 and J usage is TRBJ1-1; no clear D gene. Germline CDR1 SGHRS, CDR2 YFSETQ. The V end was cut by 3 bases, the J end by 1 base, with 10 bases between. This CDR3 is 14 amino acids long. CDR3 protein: CASSSNLGNTEAFF. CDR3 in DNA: TGCGCCAGCAGCTCAAATCTCGGGAACACTGAAGCTTTCTTT. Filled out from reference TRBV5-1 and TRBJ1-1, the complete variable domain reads KAGVTQTPRYLIKTRGQQVTLSCSPISGHRSVSWYQQTPGQGLQFLFEYFSETQRNKGNFPGRFSGRQFSNSRSEMNVSTLELGDSALYLCASSSNLGNTEAFFGQGTRLTVV.

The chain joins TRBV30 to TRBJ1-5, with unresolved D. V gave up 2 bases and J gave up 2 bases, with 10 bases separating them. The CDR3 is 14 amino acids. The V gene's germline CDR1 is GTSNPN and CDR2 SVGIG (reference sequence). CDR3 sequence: CAWSRNWGNQPQHF. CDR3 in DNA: TGTGCCTGGAGTCGTAATTGGGGCAATCAGCCCCAGCATTTT.

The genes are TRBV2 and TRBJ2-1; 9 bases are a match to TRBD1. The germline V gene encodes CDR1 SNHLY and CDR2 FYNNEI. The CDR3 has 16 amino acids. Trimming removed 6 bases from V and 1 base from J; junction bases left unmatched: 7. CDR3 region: CASRYLGTGSYNEQFF. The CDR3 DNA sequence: TGTGCCAGCAGGTACCTCGGGACAGGGTCCTACAATGAGCAGTTCTTC.

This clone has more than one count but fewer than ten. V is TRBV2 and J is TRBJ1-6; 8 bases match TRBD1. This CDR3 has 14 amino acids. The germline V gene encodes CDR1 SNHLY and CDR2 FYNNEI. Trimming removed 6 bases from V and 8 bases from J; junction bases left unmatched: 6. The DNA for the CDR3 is TGTGCCAGCAGACTTGACAGGGGTGATTCACCCCTCCACTTT. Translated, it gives CASRLDRGDSPLHF. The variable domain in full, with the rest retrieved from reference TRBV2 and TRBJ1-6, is EPEVTQTPSHQVTQMGQEVILRCVPISNHLYFYWYRQILGQKVEFLVSFYNNEISEKSEIFDDQFSVERPDGSNFTLKIRSTKLEDSAMYFCASRLDRGDSPLHFGNGTRLTVT.

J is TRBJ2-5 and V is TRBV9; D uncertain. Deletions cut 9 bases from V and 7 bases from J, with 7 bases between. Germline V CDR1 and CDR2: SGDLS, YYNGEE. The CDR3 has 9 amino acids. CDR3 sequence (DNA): TGTGCCACCCGCGGGACCCAGTACTTC. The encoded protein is CATRGTQYF.

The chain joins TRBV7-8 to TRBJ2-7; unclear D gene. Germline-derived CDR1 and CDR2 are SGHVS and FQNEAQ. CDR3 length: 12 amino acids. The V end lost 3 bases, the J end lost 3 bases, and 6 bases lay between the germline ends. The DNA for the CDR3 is TGTGCCAGCAGCTTGAACAGCTACGAGCAGTACGTC. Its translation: CASSLNSYEQYV.

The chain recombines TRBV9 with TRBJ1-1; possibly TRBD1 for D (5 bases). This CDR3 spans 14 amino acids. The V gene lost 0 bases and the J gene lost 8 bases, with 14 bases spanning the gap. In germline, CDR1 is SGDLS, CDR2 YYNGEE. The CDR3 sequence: CASSVEEGSGEAFF. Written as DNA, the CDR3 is TGTGCCAGCAGCGTAGAAGAGGGGAGTGGCGAAGCTTTCTTT.

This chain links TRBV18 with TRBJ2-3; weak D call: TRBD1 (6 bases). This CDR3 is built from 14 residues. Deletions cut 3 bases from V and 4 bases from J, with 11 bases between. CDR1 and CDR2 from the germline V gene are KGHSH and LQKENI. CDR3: CASSPGTTADTQYF. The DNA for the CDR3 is TGTGCCAGCTCACCGGGGACAACCGCAGATACGCAGTATTTT.

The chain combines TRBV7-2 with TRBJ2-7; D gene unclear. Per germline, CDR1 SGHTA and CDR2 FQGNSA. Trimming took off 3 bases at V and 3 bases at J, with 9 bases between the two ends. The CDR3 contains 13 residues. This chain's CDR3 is CASSLSGIYEQYV. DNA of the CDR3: TGTGCCAGCAGCTTGTCAGGTATCTACGAGCAGTACGTC.

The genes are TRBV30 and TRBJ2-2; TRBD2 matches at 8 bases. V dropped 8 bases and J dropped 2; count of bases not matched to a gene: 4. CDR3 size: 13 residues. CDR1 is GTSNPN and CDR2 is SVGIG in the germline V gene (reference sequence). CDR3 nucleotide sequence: TGTGCCGGACGGGGGGGAAACACCGGGGAGCTGTTTTTT. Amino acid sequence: CAGRGGNTGELFF.

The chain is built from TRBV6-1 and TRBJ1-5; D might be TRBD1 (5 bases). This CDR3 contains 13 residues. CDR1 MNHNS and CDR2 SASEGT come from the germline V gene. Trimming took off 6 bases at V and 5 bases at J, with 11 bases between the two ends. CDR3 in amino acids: CASSRETDQPQHF. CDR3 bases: TGTGCCAGCAGCCGCGAGACAGATCAGCCCCAGCATTTT.